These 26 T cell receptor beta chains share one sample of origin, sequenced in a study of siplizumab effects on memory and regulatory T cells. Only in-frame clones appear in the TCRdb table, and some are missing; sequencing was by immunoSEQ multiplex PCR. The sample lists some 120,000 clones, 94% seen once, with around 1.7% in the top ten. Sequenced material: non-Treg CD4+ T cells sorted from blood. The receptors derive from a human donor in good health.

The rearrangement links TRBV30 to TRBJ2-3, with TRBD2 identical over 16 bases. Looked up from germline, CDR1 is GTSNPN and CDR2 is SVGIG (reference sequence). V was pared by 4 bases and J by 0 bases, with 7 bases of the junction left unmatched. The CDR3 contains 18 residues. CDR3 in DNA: TGTGCCTGGACCAGGGGGACTAGCGGGAGGGTTAGCACAGATACGCAGTATTTT. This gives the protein CAWTRGTSGRVSTDTQYF.

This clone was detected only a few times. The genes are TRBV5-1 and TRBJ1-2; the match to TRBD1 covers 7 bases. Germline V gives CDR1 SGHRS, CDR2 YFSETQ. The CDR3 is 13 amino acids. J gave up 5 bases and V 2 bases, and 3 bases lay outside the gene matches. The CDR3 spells CASSLGTEYGYTF. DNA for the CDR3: TGCGCCAGCAGCTTAGGGACAGAGTATGGCTACACCTTC. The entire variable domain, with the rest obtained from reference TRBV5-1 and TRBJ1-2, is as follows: KAGVTQTPRYLIKTRGQQVTLSCSPISGHRSVSWYQQTPGQGLQFLFEYFSETQRNKGNFPGRFSGRQFSNSRSEMNVSTLELGDSALYLCASSLGTEYGYTFGSGTRLTVV.

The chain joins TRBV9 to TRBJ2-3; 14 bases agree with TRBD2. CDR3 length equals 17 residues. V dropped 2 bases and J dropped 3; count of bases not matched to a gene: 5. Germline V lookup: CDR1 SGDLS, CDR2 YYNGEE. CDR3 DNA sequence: TGTGCCAGCAGCGTGACTAGCGGGGGGGCCGGGACAGATACGCAGTATTTT. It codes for CASSVTSGGAGTDTQYF.

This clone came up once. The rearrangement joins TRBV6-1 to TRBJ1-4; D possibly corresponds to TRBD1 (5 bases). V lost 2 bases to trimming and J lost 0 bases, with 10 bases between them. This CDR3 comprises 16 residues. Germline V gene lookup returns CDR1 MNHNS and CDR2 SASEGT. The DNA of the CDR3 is TGTGCCAGCAGTGAAATCAGAGGGGCAACTAATGAAAAACTGTTTTTT. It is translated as CASSEIRGATNEKLFF.

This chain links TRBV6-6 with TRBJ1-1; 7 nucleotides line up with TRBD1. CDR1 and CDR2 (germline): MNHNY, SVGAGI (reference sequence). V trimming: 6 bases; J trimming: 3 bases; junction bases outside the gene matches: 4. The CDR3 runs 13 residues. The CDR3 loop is CASRRTGHTEAFF. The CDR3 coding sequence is TGTGCCAGCAGGAGGACAGGTCACACTGAAGCTTTCTTT.

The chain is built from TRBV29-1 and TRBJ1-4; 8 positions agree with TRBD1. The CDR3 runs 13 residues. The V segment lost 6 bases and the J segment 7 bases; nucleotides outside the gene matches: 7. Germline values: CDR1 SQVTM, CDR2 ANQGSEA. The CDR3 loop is CSVDRVGSEKLFF. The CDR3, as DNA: TGCAGCGTGGACAGGGTAGGGAGTGAAAAACTGTTTTTT.

This chain's CDR3 is CASSLADRNGEQYF. CDR3 nucleotide sequence: TGTGCCAGCAGTTTAGCCGACAGGAATGGCGAGCAGTACTTC. The chain carries TRBV27 and TRBJ2-7; tentatively, D is TRBD1 (6 bases). The CDR3 loop spans 14 amino acids. Germline CDR1 reads MNHEY; CDR2 reads SMNVEV (reference sequence). Trimming took off 2 bases at V and 6 bases at J, with 14 bases between the two ends.

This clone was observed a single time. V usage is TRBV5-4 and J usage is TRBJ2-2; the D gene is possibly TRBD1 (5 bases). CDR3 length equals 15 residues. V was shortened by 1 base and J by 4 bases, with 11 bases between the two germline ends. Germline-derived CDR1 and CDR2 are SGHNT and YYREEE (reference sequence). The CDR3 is CASSLPQGGTGELFF. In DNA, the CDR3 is TGTGCCAGCAGCTTGCCCCAGGGTGGCACCGGGGAGCTGTTTTTT.

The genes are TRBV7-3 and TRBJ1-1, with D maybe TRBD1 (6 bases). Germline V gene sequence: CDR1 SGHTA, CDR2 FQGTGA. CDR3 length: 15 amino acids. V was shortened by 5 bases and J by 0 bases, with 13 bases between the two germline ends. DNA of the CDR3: TGTGCCAGCAGCCCTCGGACAGCCCTGAACACTGAAGCTTTCTTT. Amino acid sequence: CASSPRTALNTEAFF.

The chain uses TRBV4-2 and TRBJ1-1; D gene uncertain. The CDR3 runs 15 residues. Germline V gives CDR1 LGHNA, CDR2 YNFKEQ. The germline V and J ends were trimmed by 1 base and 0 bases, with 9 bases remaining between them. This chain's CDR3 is CASSQGSLVNTEAFF. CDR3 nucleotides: TGTGCCAGCAGCCAAGGTTCTCTAGTGAACACTGAAGCTTTCTTT.

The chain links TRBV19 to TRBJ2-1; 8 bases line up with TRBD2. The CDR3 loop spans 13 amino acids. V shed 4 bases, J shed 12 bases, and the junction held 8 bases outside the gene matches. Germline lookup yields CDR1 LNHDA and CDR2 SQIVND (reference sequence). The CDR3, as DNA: TGTGCCAGTAGTAAGGACCGCGCGGGGGGGCAGTTCTTC. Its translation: CASSKDRAGGQFF.

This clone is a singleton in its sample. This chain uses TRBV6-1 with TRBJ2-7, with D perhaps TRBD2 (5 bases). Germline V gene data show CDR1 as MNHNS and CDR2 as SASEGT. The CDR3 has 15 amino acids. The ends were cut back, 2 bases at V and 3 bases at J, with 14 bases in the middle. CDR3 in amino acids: CASSERPGESYEQYF. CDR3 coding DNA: TGTGCCAGCAGTGAACGGCCCGGGGAAAGCTACGAGCAGTACTTC.

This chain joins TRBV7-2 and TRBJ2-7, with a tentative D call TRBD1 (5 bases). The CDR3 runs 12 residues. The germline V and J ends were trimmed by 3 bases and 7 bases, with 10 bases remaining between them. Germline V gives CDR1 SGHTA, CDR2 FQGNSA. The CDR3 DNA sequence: TGTGCCAGCAGCTTGGACACTCTGGAGCAGTACTTC. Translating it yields CASSLDTLEQYF. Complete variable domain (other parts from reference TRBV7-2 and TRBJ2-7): GAGVSQSPSNKVTEKGKDVELRCDPISGHTALYWYRQSLGQGLEFLIYFQGNSAPDKSGLPSDRFSAERTGGSVSTLTIQRTQQEDSAVYLCASSLDTLEQYFGPGTRLTVT.

Here the CDR3 reads CASSLSSSGGWADTQYF. The DNA for the CDR3 is TGTGCCAGCAGTTTATCGTCTAGCGGGGGGTGGGCAGATACGCAGTATTTT. The chain joins TRBV27 to TRBJ2-3; 11 bases match TRBD2. CDR1 is MNHEY, CDR2 SMNVEV, per germline (reference sequence). The CDR3 is 17 residues long. V trimming: 0 bases; J trimming: 4 bases; junction bases outside the gene matches: 6.

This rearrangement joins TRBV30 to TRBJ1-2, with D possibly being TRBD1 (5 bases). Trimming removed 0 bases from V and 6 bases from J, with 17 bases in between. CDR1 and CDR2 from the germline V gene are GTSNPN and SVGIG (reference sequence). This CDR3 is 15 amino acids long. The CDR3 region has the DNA TGTGCCTGGAGTGTACGATCGTCAGGGTCTAATGGCTACACCTTC. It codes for CAWSVRSSGSNGYTF.

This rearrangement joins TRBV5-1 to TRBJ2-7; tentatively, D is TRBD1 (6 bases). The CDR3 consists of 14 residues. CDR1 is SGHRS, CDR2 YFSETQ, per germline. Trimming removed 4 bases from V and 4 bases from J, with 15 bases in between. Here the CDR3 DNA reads TGCGCCAGCAGCGGGGTACAGGGAGTTTACGAGCAGTACTTC. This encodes CASSGVQGVYEQYF.

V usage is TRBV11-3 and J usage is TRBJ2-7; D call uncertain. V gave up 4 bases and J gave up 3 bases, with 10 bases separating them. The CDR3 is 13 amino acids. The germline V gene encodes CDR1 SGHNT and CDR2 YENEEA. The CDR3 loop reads CASSSRSDYEQYF. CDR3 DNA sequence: TGTGCCAGCAGCTCTAGATCGGACTACGAGCAGTACTTC.

The CDR3 reads CASSLAAISYEQYF. The CDR3 coding sequence is TGTGCCAGCAGCTTAGCAGCTATCTCCTACGAGCAGTACTTC. The chain has TRBV11-2 and TRBJ2-7, with D hard to call. CDR1 is SGHAT and CDR2 is FQNNGV in the germline V gene. The V end lost 1 base, the J end lost 0 bases, and 7 bases lay between the germline ends. This CDR3 contains 14 residues.

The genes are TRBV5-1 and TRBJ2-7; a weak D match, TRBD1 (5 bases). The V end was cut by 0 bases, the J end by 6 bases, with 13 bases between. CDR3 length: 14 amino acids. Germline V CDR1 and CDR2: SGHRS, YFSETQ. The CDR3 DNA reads TGCGCCAGCAGCTTGGGGGGCCGACGGCCCGAGCAGTACTTC. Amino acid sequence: CASSLGGRRPEQYF.

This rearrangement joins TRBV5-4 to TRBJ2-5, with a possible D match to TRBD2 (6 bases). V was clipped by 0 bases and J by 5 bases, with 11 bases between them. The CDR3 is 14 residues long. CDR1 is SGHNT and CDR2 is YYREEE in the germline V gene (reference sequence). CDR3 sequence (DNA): TGTGCCAGCAGCTTGGCCGGAAGCGGGGAGACCCAGTACTTC. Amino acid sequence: CASSLAGSGETQYF.

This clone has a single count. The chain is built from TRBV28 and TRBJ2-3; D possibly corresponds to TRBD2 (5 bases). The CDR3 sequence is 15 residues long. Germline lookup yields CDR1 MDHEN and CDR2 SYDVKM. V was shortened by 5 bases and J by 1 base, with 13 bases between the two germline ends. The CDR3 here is CASSLQTRGTDTQYF. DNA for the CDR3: TGTGCCAGCAGTCTACAAACTAGGGGCACAGATACGCAGTATTTT.

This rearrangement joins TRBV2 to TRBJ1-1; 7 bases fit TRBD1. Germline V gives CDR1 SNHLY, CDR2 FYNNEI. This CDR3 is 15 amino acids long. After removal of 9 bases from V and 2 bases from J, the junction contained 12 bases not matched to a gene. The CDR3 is CASTTLTGSNTEAFF. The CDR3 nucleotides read TGTGCCAGTACAACCTTGACAGGGAGTAACACTGAAGCTTTCTTT.

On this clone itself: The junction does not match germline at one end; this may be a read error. CDR3 nucleotide sequence: TGCGCCAGCAGCTTGGTAGGGGCCCCCTACGAGCAGTACTTC. Amino acid sequence: CASSLVGAPYEQYF. V usage is TRBV5-4 and J usage is TRBJ2-7; D possibly corresponds to TRBD1 (5 bases). Per the germline V gene, CDR1 is SGHNT and CDR2 is YYREEE (reference sequence). The CDR3 loop spans 14 amino acids.

CDR3 nucleotide sequence: TGTGCCACCAGCAGAGGGACAACGAGGGCCGGCTACACCTTC. This codes for CATSRGTTRAGYTF. The V and J genes are TRBV15 and TRBJ1-2, with a possible D match to TRBD1 (5 bases). V was trimmed by 1 base and J by 8 bases, leaving 14 bases between them. This CDR3 contains 14 residues. Looked up from germline, CDR1 is LNHNV and CDR2 is YYDKDF (reference sequence).

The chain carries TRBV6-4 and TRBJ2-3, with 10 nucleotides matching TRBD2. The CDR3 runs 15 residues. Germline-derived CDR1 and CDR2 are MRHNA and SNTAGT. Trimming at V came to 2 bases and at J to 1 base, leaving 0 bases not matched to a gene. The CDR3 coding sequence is TGTGCCAGCAGTGACGGGACTAGCGGCACAGATACGCAGTATTTT. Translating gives CASSDGTSGTDTQYF.

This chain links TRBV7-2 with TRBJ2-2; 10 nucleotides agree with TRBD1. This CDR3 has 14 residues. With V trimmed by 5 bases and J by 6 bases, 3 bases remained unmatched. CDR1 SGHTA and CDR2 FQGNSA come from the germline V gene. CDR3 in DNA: TGTGCCAGCAGCCGACAGGGGGCGGCCGGGGAGCTGTTTTTT. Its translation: CASSRQGAAGELFF.